This T cell receptor (beta chain) was recovered during a study of radiation and T cells in renal cell carcinoma. Whole-study results and caveats: No pretreatment tumor biopsies were available for baseline clonotypes.

The CDR3 sequence is 15 residues long. CDR1 and CDR2 from the germline V gene are SGHTA and FQGNSA. Trimming took 5 bases from V and 4 from J; bases not matched to a gene: 9. Time point indicated: blood 4 weeks post-SBRT, at nephrectomy. As for treatment: 15 Gy SBRT to primary tumor, nephrectomy 4 weeks later. Nephrectomy followed 15 Gy stereotactic body radiation by 4 weeks. The patient's renal cell carcinoma had clear cell pathology. Comments on this clone: What it binds is unknown.

Generated by immunoSEQ multiplex PCR, the TCRdb table keeps only in-frame clones and is missing some. Of fewer than 200,000 clones listed, 88% are singletons. The starting material was blood, obtained from a patient whose treatment included radiotherapy and nephrectomy. The chain uses TRBV7-2 and TRBJ2-7; 9 nucleotides align to TRBD1. This TCR was recovered from a woman in her forties or fifties with renal cell carcinoma. CDR3 residues: CASSLTGTGLYEQYF. The CDR3 DNA is TGTGCCAGCAGCCTAACCGGGACAGGGCTATACGAGCAGTACTTC.